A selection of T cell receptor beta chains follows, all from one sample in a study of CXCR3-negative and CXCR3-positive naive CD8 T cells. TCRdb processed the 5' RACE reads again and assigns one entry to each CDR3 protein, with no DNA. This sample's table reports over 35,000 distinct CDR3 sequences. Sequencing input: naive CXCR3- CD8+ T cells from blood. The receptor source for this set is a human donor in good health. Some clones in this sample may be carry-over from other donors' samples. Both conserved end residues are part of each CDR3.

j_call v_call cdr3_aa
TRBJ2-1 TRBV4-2 CASSQVDPSGGANEQFF
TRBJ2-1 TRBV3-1 CASSQEGGEQFF
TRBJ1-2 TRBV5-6 CASIPAAGYGYTF
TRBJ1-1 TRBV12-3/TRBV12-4 CASSGAVNTEAFF
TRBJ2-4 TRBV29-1 CSPTDSLVAKNIQYF
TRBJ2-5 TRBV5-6 CASSLEQSQETQYF
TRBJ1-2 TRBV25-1 CASSEFQNYGYTF
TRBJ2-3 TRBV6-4 CASSDTSGSADTQYF
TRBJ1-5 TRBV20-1 CSARASEGGDYQPQHF
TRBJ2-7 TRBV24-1 CATSDPKRSYEQYF
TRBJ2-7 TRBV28 CASLGGHDEQYF
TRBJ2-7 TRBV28 CASRPNRGPDEQYF
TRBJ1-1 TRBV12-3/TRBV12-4 CASSAPGMNTEAFF
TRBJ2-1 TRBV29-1 CSVGQGDYNEQFF
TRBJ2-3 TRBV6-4 CASRTTSGGPLSTDTQYF
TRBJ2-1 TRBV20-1 CSATGQGDYNEQFF
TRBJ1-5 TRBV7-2 CASSTLPGAGNQPQHF
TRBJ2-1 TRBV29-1 CSFREGGSEQFF
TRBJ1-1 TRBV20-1 CSASLTDSRAFF
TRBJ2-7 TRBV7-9 CASSSSGRGEQYF
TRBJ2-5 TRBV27 CASSFTGEGTQYF
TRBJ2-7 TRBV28 CASSFSLYEQYF
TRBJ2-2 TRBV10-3 CAIREATGELFF
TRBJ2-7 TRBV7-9 CASSSRTTAYEQYF
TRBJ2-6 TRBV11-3 CASSDTSGANVLTF
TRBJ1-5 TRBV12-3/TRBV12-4 CASSPGQGVQPQHF
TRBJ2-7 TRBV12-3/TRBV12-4 CASSFSATTYEQYF
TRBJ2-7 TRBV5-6 CASRSGTSSVEQYF
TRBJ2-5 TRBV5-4 CASSLVQETQYF
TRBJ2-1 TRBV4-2 CASSPRTSGDNEQFF
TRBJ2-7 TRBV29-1 CSVTGTLHGEQYF
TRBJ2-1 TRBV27 CASSLVEGSYNEQFF
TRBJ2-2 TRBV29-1 CSVEVLDNRELFF
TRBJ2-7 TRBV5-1 CASSLGDREVSYEQYF
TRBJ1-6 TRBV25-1 CASSWAAYNSPLHF
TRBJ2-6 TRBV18 CASSRRQGALSGANVLTF
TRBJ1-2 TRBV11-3 CASSLDRAGRSPYGYTF
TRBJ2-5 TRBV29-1 CSVDGQGPYQETQYF
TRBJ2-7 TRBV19 CASSNLGGYGEQYF
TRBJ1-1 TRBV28 CASSHRGGTEAFF
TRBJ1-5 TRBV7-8 CASRKGIFSNQPQHF
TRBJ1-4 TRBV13 CASSSYGEVLVF
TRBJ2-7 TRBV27 CASSLQGESREQYF
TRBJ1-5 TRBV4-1 CASSQASYDDQPQHF
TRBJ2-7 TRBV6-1 CASNRATGYEQYF
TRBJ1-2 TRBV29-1 CSALRDRGNYGYTF
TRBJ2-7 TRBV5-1 CASSLPGRGYEQYF